The 25 T cell receptor beta chains below all came from one sample that was sequenced in a study of shared clonotypes between healthy human individuals. Selected positively for CCR7 and CD45RO-negative, naive CD8 cells excluded terminally differentiated effector memory CD45RA+ cells. Measured with immunoSEQ multiplex PCR; TCRdb has only the in-frame clones, and not every one. The table has about 2 million clones, about 95% seen once. Sequenced material: naive CD8+ T cells sorted from blood. The receptors stem from a man aged 18 to 30 in good health.

The chain is built from TRBV5-6 and TRBJ2-7; 7 bases agree with TRBD2. Per germline, CDR1 SGHDT and CDR2 YYEEEE. There are 14 residues in the CDR3. V was clipped by 4 bases and J by 6 bases; unmatched bases: 10. The chain's CDR3 is CASSPGGGSAEQYF. Written as DNA, the CDR3 is TGTGCCAGCAGCCCCGGCGGCGGGAGCGCCGAGCAGTACTTC.

Points on this clone: Other DNA sequences in this specimen translate into the identical CDR3. The chain links TRBV7-9 to TRBJ2-5, with 7 nucleotides matching TRBD1. In germline, CDR1 is SEHNR, CDR2 FQNEAQ (reference sequence). The V gene end was trimmed by 3 bases and the J gene end by 1 base; junction bases not matched to a gene: 2. CDR3 size: 14 residues. The DNA for the CDR3 is TGTGCCAGCAGCTTCGGGGACAGCCAAGAGACCCAGTACTTC. Translation gives CASSFGDSQETQYF.

The CDR3 nucleotides read TGTGCCAGTAGTATAGATAGTCAGGATGCTAACTATGGCTACACCTTC. This codes for CASSIDSQDANYGYTF. The chain is built from TRBV19 and TRBJ1-2; unclear D gene. Deletions cut 0 bases from V and 0 bases from J, with 11 bases between. The CDR3 consists of 16 residues. Germline V CDR1 and CDR2: LNHDA, SQIVND (reference sequence). Full variable domain (rest looked up from reference TRBV19 and TRBJ1-2): DGGITQSPKYLFRKEGQNVTLSCEQNLNHDAMYWYRQDPGQGLRLIYYSQIVNDFQKGDIAEGYSVSREKKESFPLTVTSAQKNPTAFYLCASSIDSQDANYGYTFGSGTRLTVV.

The chain has TRBV2 and TRBJ1-4; no clear D gene. This CDR3 has 15 residues. Germline V CDR1 and CDR2: SNHLY, FYNNEI. Trimming removed 4 bases from V and 3 bases from J, with 12 bases in between. In DNA form, the CDR3 reads TGTGCCAGCAGTGGCGGGCCCGGCCCTAATGAAAAACTGTTTTTT. Translating gives CASSGGPGPNEKLFF.

The chain employs TRBV2 and TRBJ2-7; D possibly corresponds to TRBD1 (6 bases). The CDR3 contains 14 residues. The V gene's germline CDR1 is SNHLY and CDR2 FYNNEI. Trimming stripped 7 bases from V and 4 bases from J, with 17 bases between. In DNA form, the CDR3 reads TGTGCCAGCAATCCAGGGGAACTACATTACGAGCAGTACTTC. Translation gives CASNPGELHYEQYF. The full variable domain, rest sourced from reference TRBV2 and TRBJ2-7, is EPEVTQTPSHQVTQMGQEVILRCVPISNHLYFYWYRQILGQKVEFLVSFYNNEISEKSEIFDDQFSVERPDGSNFTLKIRSTKLEDSAMYFCASNPGELHYEQYFGPGTRLTVT.

The chain recombines TRBV6-5 with TRBJ1-5; D unclear. The V end was cut by 2 bases, the J end by 9 bases, with 8 bases between. Germline values: CDR1 MNHEY, CDR2 SVGAGI. This CDR3 region has 12 residues. CDR3 loop: CASSYPNSPQHF. Written as DNA, the CDR3 is TGTGCCAGCAGTTACCCCAATTCGCCCCAGCATTTT.

V and J are TRBV7-9 and TRBJ2-7, with 10 bases aligning to TRBD2. The trim removed 5 bases at V and 4 bases at J, leaving 11 bases unmatched. The CDR3 runs to 16 residues. The germline V gene encodes CDR1 SEHNR and CDR2 FQNEAQ (reference sequence). The CDR3 spells CASSPGTSDGLYEQYF. In DNA, the CDR3 is TGTGCCAGCAGCCCCGGGACTAGCGACGGACTATACGAGCAGTACTTC.

This chain connects TRBV6-4 to TRBJ1-5; 12 bases are shared with TRBD1. Unmatched junction bases numbered 9, after V lost 7 bases and J lost 5 bases. This CDR3 comprises 16 residues. Germline V gene sequence: CDR1 MRHNA, CDR2 SNTAGT. The CDR3 is CASNRDRGRGDQPQHF. CDR3 DNA sequence: TGTGCCAGCAACCGGGACAGGGGGCGAGGGGATCAGCCCCAGCATTTT.

The rearrangement joins TRBV27 to TRBJ2-1; TRBD2 matches 10 bases. The trim removed 6 bases at V and 9 bases at J, leaving 11 bases unmatched. Germline CDR1 is MNHEY and CDR2 is SMNVEV (reference sequence). This CDR3 is 15 amino acids long. CDR3: CASSPGLAGAVEQFF. The CDR3 bases are TGTGCCAGCAGCCCGGGGCTAGCGGGAGCGGTTGAGCAGTTCTTC.

This clone was observed a single time. Other DNA sequences in the same sample also yield this CDR3. The rearrangement uses TRBV6-5 and TRBJ2-7, with 8 bases fitting TRBD1. The germline CDR1 and CDR2 sequences are MNHEY and SVGAGI. The CDR3 covers 13 residues. Trimming cost V 4 bases and J 4 bases; bases outside gene matches: 3. The CDR3 protein is CASSSGTGYEQYF. Written as DNA, the CDR3 is TGTGCCAGCAGTTCCGGGACAGGTTACGAGCAGTACTTC.

The chain combines TRBV6-5 with TRBJ1-2; a possible D gene is TRBD1 (6 bases). The germline gives CDR1 MNHEY, CDR2 SVGAGI. The CDR3 sequence is 12 residues long. The V gene lost 2 bases and the J gene lost 8 bases, with 9 bases spanning the gap. CDR3: CASSYAGVGYTF. The CDR3 DNA sequence: TGTGCCAGCAGTTACGCAGGGGTGGGCTACACCTTC.

This clone was seen once. The genes are TRBV9 and TRBJ2-3, with 10 bases that match TRBD2. The CDR3 extends over 17 amino acids. Germline-derived CDR1 and CDR2 are SGDLS and YYNGEE. Losses at the gene ends were 0 bases for V and 3 bases for J; bases not matched to a gene: 7. The CDR3, as DNA: TGTGCCAGCAGCGTAGTGGCTAGCGGGGGTCCAACAGATACGCAGTATTTT. Translated: CASSVVASGGPTDTQYF. Variable domain in full (rest from reference TRBV9 and TRBJ2-3): DSGVTQTPKHLITATGQRVTLRCSPRSGDLSVYWYQQSLDQGLQFLIQYYNGEERAKGNILERFSAQQFPDLHSELNLSSLELGDSALYFCASSVVASGGPTDTQYFGPGTRLTVL.

V is TRBV6-6 and J is TRBJ2-1, with D possibly matching TRBD1 (5 bases). With 2 bases removed from V and 0 bases from J, the gap between germline ends came to 11 bases. The CDR3 is 16 amino acids. Per germline, CDR1 MNHNY and CDR2 SVGAGI (reference sequence). In DNA form, the CDR3 reads TGTGCCAGCAGTTACGTTGTAGACAGCTCCTACAATGAGCAGTTCTTC. It codes for CASSYVVDSSYNEQFF.

This clone was counted once. The chain combines TRBV5-1 with TRBJ2-7; 10 bases align to TRBD2. V shed 2 bases, J shed 4 bases, and the junction held 3 bases outside the gene matches. CDR1 SGHRS and CDR2 YFSETQ come from the germline V gene. This CDR3 has 14 residues. CDR3 nucleotides: TGCGCCAGCAGCTTTGGGACTAGCGATTACGAGCAGTACTTC. Translation gives CASSFGTSDYEQYF.

V and J are TRBV10-2 and TRBJ2-7, with D perhaps matching TRBD1 or TRBD2 (6 bases each). Germline V lookup: CDR1 WSHSY, CDR2 SAAADI. The germline V and J ends were trimmed by 4 bases and 3 bases, with 10 bases remaining between them. The CDR3 totals 13 residues. The CDR3, as DNA: TGCGCCAGCAGTGGGGGGGCAGGCTACGAGCAGTACTTC. The encoded protein is CASSGGAGYEQYF.

The chain carries TRBV5-1 and TRBJ1-1, with 10 bases fitting TRBD1. CDR3 length: 12 amino acids. V lost 4 bases, J lost 8 bases, and 2 bases stayed unmatched. Per germline, CDR1 SGHRS and CDR2 YFSETQ. The CDR3 nucleotides are TGCGCCAGCAGCCAGACAGGGGGCGAAGCTTTCTTT. Translated: CASSQTGGEAFF.

J is TRBJ2-1 and V is TRBV11-3; 12 bases line up with TRBD2. The germline CDR1 and CDR2 sequences are SGHNT and YENEEA. There are 16 residues in the CDR3. The junction had 7 bases not matched to a gene; V was cut back by 2 bases and J by 8 bases. CDR3 sequence: CASSLRTSGGLDEQFF. The CDR3 region has the DNA TGTGCCAGCAGCTTACGCACTAGCGGGGGGCTCGATGAGCAGTTCTTC.

This chain uses TRBV10-1 with TRBJ2-1, with D perhaps TRBD2 (5 bases). This CDR3 is built from 10 residues. V was pared by 6 bases and J by 12 bases, with 9 bases between. Germline CDR1 is WNHNN and CDR2 is SYGVQD (reference sequence). CDR3 nucleotide sequence: TGCGCCAGCAGCCCTGAGGGGCAGTTCTTC. Its protein product is CASSPEGQFF.

J is TRBJ2-5 and V is TRBV27; 12 bases are a match to TRBD1. The V gene's germline CDR1 is MNHEY and CDR2 SMNVEV (reference sequence). This CDR3 comprises 15 residues. V lost 4 bases and J lost 5; bases outside the gene matches: 5. CDR3 sequence reads: CASSSGTGGVETQYF. CDR3 nucleotides: TGTGCCAGCAGTTCCGGGACAGGGGGCGTGGAGACCCAGTACTTC.

The genes are TRBV29-1 and TRBJ1-1; no reliable D call. V was shortened by 7 bases and J by 1 base, with 10 bases between the two germline ends. The length of the CDR3 is 12 residues. CDR1 SQVTM and CDR2 ANQGSEA come from the germline V gene. This chain's CDR3 is CSAPSGNTEAFF. CDR3 bases: TGCAGCGCCCCATCGGGGAACACTGAAGCTTTCTTT.

This clone was detected once. V usage is TRBV10-2 and J usage is TRBJ2-6, with D possibly called TRBD1 or TRBD2 (5 bases each). CDR1 is WSHSY and CDR2 is SAAADI in the germline V gene. The CDR3 is 16 residues long. Trimming left V 3 bases short and J 0 bases short, with 9 bases between. In nucleotides, the CDR3 is TGCGCCAGCAGTGATGGGGGTTACTCTGGGGCCAACGTCCTGACTTTC. Its translation is CASSDGGYSGANVLTF.

The chain employs TRBV11-2 and TRBJ1-2; TRBD1 matches at 8 bases. V gave up 1 base and J gave up 5 bases; unmatched junction bases: 6. Per the germline V gene, CDR1 is SGHAT and CDR2 is FQNNGV. This CDR3 region has 15 residues. CDR3: CASSLAPGGEYGYTF. CDR3 bases: TGTGCCAGCAGCTTAGCGCCAGGGGGCGAATATGGCTACACCTTC.

The chain has TRBV30 and TRBJ1-2, with D tentatively TRBD1 (5 bases). Germline V lookup: CDR1 GTSNPN, CDR2 SVGIG (reference sequence). V lost 0 bases, J lost 1 base, and 21 bases lay in between. The CDR3 covers 18 residues. The CDR3 DNA follows: TGTGCCTGGAGTGTACTTGAGGGAGGACAAGGGTATAACTATGGCTACACCTTC. Amino acids: CAWSVLEGGQGYNYGYTF.

The chain carries TRBV25-1 and TRBJ2-3; 7 bases are a match to TRBD2. With 4 bases clipped from V and 0 bases from J, the junction kept 10 bases outside the gene matches. Looked up from germline, CDR1 is MGHDK and CDR2 is SYGVNS. The CDR3 runs 17 residues. The CDR3 region is CASSGVGLAASTDTQYF. Here the CDR3 DNA reads TGTGCCAGCAGTGGGGTAGGCCTAGCGGCTAGCACAGATACGCAGTATTTT.

This chain links TRBV2 with TRBJ1-2, with no clear D. Trimming pared 6 bases from V and 8 bases from J, leaving 16 bases between. CDR1 is SNHLY and CDR2 is FYNNEI in the germline V gene. CDR3 length: 13 amino acids. In nucleotides, the CDR3 is TGTGCCAGCAGCCCCGACGAGACCAGGGGCTACACCTTC. Its translation is CASSPDETRGYTF.